The source of this T cell receptor beta chain is a study of T cell changes during pregnancy in multiple sclerosis. Sequenced by immunoSEQ multiplex PCR; TCRdb stores in-frame clones only, minus some. The sample shows 45,000 to 70,000 clones, 80% to 95% of them seen only once. J was trimmed by 4 bases and V by 6 bases; bases with no gene match: 6. Germline V gene sequence: CDR1 SQVTM, CDR2 ANQGSEA. The CDR3 extends over 13 amino acids. This receptor was taken from a female donor with multiple sclerosis, enrolled in a pregnancy study. This specimen was CD4+ T cells from peripheral blood mononuclear cells, taken after pregnancy. The V gene is TRBV29-1, the J gene TRBJ2-5, with TRBD2 matching over 9 bases. Here the CDR3 DNA reads TGCAGCGTCGAGCGGGGGGCGCGAGAGACCCAGTACTTC. As protein: CSVERGARETQYF.